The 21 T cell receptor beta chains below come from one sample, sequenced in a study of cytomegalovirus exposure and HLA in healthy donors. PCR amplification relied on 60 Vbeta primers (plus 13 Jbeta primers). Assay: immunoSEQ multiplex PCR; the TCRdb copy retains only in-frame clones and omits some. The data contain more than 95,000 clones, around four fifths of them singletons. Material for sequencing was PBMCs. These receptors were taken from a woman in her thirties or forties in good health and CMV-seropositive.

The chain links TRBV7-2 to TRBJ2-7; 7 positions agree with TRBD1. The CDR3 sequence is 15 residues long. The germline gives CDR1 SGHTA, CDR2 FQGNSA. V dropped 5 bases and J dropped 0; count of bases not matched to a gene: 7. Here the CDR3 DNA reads TGTGCCAGCAGCCCCCGAGGGGGCAGCTCCTACGAGCAGTACTTC. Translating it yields CASSPRGGSSYEQYF.

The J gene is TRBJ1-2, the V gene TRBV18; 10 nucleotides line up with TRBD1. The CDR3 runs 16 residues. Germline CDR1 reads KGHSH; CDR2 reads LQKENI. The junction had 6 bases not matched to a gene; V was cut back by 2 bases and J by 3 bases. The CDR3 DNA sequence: TGTGCCAGCTCACCAGGGAAGGGGACAGGGGACTATGGCTACACCTTC. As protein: CASSPGKGTGDYGYTF.

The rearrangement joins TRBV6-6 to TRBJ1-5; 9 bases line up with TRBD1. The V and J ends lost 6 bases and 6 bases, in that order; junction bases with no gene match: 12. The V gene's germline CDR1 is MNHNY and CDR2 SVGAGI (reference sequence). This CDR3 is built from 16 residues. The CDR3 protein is CASSPTDRGKGQPQHF. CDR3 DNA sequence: TGTGCCAGCAGCCCTACCGACAGGGGGAAAGGTCAGCCCCAGCATTTT.

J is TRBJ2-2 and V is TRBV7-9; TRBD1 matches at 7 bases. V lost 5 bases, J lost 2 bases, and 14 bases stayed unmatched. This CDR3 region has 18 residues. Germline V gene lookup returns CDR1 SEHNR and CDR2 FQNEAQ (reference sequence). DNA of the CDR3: TGTGCCAGCAGCGCAATGACAGGGTTCGCATCCAACACCGGGGAGCTGTTTTTT. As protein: CASSAMTGFASNTGELFF. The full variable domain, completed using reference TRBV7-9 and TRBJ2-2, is DTGVSQNPRHKITKRGQNVTFRCDPISEHNRLYWYRQTLGQGPEFLTYFQNEAQLEKSRLLSDRFSAERPKGSFSTLEIQRTEQGDSAMYLCASSAMTGFASNTGELFFGEGSRLTVL.

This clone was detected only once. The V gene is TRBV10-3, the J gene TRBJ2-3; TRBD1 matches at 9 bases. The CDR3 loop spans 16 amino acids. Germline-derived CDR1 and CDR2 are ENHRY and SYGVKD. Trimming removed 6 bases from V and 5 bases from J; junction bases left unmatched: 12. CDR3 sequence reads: CAIRRNRDREEDTQYF. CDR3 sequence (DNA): TGTGCCATCAGGAGAAACCGGGACAGGGAGGAAGATACGCAGTATTTT.

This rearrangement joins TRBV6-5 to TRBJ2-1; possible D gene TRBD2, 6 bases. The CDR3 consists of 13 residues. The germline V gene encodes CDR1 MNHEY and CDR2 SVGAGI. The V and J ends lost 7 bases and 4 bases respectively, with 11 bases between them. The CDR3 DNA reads TGTGCCAGCATGGGGACTCTTTACAATGAGCAGTTCTTC. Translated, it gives CASMGTLYNEQFF.

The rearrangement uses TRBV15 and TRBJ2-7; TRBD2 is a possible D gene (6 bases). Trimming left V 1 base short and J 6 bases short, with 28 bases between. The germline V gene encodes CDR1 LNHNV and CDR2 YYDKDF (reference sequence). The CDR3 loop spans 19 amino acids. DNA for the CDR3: TGTGCCACCAGCAGAGTTAGCGGTATAATCTTCCGGGATGGGGGCGAGCAGTACTTC. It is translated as CATSRVSGIIFRDGGEQYF.

The CDR3 is CASSPPNRGGGYTF. The DNA of the CDR3 is TGTGCCAGCAGCCCGCCGAACAGGGGGGGTGGCTACACCTTC. The chain uses TRBV7-2 and TRBJ1-2; 8 bases map to TRBD1. The CDR3 contains 14 residues. V lost 5 bases and J lost 7; bases outside the gene matches: 9. Per germline, CDR1 SGHTA and CDR2 FQGNSA.

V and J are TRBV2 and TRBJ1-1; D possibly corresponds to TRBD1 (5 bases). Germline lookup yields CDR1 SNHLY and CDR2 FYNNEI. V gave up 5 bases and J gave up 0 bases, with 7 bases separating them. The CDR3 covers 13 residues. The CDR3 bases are TGTGCCAGCAGTTCGACAGTGAACACTGAAGCTTTCTTT. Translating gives CASSSTVNTEAFF. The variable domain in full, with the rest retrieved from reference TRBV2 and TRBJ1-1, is EPEVTQTPSHQVTQMGQEVILRCVPISNHLYFYWYRQILGQKVEFLVSFYNNEISEKSEIFDDQFSVERPDGSNFTLKIRSTKLEDSAMYFCASSSTVNTEAFFGQGTRLTVV.

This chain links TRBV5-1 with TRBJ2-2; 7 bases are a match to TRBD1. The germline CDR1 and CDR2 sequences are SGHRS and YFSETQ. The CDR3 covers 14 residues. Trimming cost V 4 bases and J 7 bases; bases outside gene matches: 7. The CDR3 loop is CASSEGQVHGELFF. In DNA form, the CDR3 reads TGCGCCAGCAGCGAAGGACAGGTCCACGGGGAGCTGTTTTTT.

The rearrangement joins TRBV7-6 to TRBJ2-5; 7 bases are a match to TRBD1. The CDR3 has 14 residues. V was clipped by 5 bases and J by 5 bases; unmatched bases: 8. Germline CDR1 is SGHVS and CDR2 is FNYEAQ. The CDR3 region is CASSANRGKETQYF. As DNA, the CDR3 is TGTGCCAGCAGCGCTAACAGGGGAAAGGAGACCCAGTACTTC.

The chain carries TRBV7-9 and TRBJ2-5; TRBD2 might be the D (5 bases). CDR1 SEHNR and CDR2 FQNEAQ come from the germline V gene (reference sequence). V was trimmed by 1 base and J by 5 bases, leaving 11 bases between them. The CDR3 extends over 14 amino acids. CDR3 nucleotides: TGTGCCAGCAGCTTAGGTGACTACTTGGAGACCCAGTACTTC. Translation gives CASSLGDYLETQYF.

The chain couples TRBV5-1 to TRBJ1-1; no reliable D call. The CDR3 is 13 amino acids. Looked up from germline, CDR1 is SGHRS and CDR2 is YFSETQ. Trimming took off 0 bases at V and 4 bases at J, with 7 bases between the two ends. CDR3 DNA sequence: TGCGCCAGCAGCTTGGGGGAGATCACTGAAGCTTTCTTT. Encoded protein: CASSLGEITEAFF.

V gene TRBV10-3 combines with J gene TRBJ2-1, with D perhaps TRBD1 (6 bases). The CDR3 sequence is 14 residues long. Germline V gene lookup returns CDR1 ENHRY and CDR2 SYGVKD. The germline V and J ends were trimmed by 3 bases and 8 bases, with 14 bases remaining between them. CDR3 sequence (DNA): TGTGCCATCAGTGACTTCGGACAGTCTTATGAGCAGTTCTTC. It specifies CAISDFGQSYEQFF.

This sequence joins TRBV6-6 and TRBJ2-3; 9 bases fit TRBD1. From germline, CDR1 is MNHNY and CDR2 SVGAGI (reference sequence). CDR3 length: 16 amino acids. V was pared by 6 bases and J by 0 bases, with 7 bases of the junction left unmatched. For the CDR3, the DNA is TGTGCCAGCAGCGATCCCGGGACAGGGAGCACAGATACGCAGTATTTT. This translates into CASSDPGTGSTDTQYF.

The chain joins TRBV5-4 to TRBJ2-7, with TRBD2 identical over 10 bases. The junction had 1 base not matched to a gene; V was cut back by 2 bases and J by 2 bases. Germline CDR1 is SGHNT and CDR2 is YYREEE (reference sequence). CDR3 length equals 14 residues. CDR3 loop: CASSFGTSAYEQYF. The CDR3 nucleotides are TGTGCCAGCAGCTTCGGGACTAGCGCCTACGAGCAGTACTTC.

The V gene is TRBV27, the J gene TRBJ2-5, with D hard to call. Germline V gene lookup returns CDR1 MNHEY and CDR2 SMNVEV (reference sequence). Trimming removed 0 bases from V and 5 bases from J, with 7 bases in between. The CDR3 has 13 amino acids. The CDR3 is CASSLSWAETQYF. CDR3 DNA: TGTGCCAGCAGTTTATCTTGGGCGGAGACCCAGTACTTC.

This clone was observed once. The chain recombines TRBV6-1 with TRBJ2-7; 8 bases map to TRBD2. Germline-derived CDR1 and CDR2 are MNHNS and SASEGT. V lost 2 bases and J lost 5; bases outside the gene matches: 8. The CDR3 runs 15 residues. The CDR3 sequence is CASSERTGGPHEQYF. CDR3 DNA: TGTGCCAGCAGTGAAAGAACGGGGGGGCCGCACGAGCAGTACTTC.

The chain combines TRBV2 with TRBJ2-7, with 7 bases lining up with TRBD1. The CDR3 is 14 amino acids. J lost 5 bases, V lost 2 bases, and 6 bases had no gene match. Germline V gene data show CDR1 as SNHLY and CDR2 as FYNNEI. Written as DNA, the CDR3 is TGTGCCAGCAGTGAACAGGGGGTAGGCGACGAGCAGTACTTC. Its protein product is CASSEQGVGDEQYF.

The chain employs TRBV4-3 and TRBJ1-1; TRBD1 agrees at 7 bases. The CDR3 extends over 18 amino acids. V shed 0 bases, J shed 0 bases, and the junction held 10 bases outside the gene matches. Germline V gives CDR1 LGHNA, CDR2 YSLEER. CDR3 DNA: TGCGCCAGCAGCCAAGATTCCAGGGGGACCCTTATGAACACTGAAGCTTTCTTT. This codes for CASSQDSRGTLMNTEAFF.

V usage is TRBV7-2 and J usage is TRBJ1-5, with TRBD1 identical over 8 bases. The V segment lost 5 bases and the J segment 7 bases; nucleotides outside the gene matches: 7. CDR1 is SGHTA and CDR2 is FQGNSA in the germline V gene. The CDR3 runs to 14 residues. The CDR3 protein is CASSARTGLQPQHF. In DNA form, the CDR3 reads TGTGCCAGCAGCGCCCGGACAGGGCTGCAGCCCCAGCATTTT.